This entry describes one T cell receptor beta chain. This entry comes from a study of blood T cell repertoires in COVID-19. Study-level information: Samples of COVID-19 (acute and convalescent) were obtained from the United States, Italy and Spain. The cDNA or gDNA used as material had been derived from T cells, B-cell-depleted T cells, or PBMCs.

Some clones are missing from TCRdb's copy, which holds only in-frame ones; the method was immunoSEQ multiplex PCR. The sample lists roughly 130,000 clones, 84% seen once, with about 12% in the top ten. The trim removed 3 bases at V and 10 bases at J, leaving 4 bases unmatched. This CDR3 has 13 amino acids. This TCR derives from a woman aged 55-69 years with acute or convalescent COVID-19. Sample: peripheral blood. This chain joins TRBV12-3 or TRBV12-4 and TRBJ1-5, with TRBD1 matching 9 bases. CDR3 sequence reads: CASSLGTGRPQHF. As DNA, the CDR3 is TGTGCCAGCAGTTTGGGGACAGGGCGCCCCCAGCATTTT.